The 5 T cell receptor beta chains below were found in one sample sequenced in a study of T-cell reconstitution after alpha-beta-depleted transplantation in children. Preparation of the TCRbeta library was carried out with unique molecular identifiers. TCRdb re-called the PCR reads through MiXCR, storing one row per CDR3 protein. This table has fewer than 750,000 distinct CDR3 sequences, over 20% appearing once. The sequenced sample was PBMCs, obtained before TCRalphabeta/CD19-depleted stem cell transplant. The source of these receptors is a boy younger than two with Wiskott-Aldrich syndrome, due to receive a stem cell transplant.

This clonotype has just a few counts. This chain uses TRBV27 with TRBJ2-2; D is unresolved. This CDR3 is built from 14 residues. Germline V gene sequence: CDR1 MNHEY, CDR2 SMNVEV (reference sequence). V was pared by 3 bases and J by 7 bases, with 12 bases between. Written as DNA, the CDR3 is TGTGCCAGCAGTTTGGAGCCCGTGAGCGGGGAGCTGTTTTTT. Translated, it gives CASSLEPVSGELFF.

The V and J genes are TRBV20-1 and TRBJ2-1; D not certain. Germline V lookup: CDR1 DFQATT, CDR2 SNEGSKA (reference sequence). This CDR3 has 15 amino acids. Trimming took off 0 bases at V and 0 bases at J, with 9 bases between the two ends. The CDR3 protein is CSARDILGSYNEQFF. The CDR3 DNA follows: TGCAGTGCTAGAGATATCCTCGGCTCCTACAATGAGCAGTTCTTC.

This clonotype has more than one count but fewer than ten. The V call is TRBV6-1, the J call TRBJ1-1, with D possibly matching TRBD1 (5 bases). Germline CDR1 MNHNS, CDR2 SASEGT. The CDR3 consists of 15 residues. Trimming cost V 7 bases and J 0 bases, with 15 bases left between them. The CDR3 loop is CASTQDDSLNTEAFF. For the CDR3, the DNA is TGTGCCAGCACCCAAGATGACAGCCTGAACACTGAAGCTTTCTTT.

This chain uses TRBV20-1 with TRBJ2-5; TRBD1 aligns across 8 bases. The J segment lost 3 bases and the V segment lost 5 bases, leaving 5 bases of the junction unmatched. Germline V lookup: CDR1 DFQATT, CDR2 SNEGSKA (reference sequence). The CDR3 is 13 residues long. This chain's CDR3 is CSAPWTGKETQYF. CDR3 DNA sequence: TGCAGTGCTCCATGGACAGGGAAAGAGACCCAGTACTTC.

This clonotype turned up a few times. The rearrangement uses TRBV20-1 and TRBJ2-7; no definite D call. This CDR3 spans 13 amino acids. Germline loops: CDR1 DFQATT, CDR2 SNEGSKA (reference sequence). Trimming cost V 1 base and J 4 bases, with 11 bases left between them. The CDR3 region is CSARVPYGYEQYF. CDR3 bases: TGCAGTGCTAGAGTCCCGTATGGGTACGAGCAGTACTTC.